A single T cell receptor beta chain is shown here with its context. Its antigen is unknown. From germline, CDR1 is SNHLY and CDR2 FYNNEI. Trimming stripped 7 bases from V and 4 bases from J, with 13 bases between. The CDR3 runs to 14 residues. The sample is drawn from a study of human T cells and chemical hapten exposure. Study details: Upper inner arm skin measuring approximately 2 cm by approximately 2 cm received 2% DPC for sensitization. Patch tests applied 0.01% DPC to the upper back and were scored after 6 days. Study findings and constraints: No shift was seen in TCRs above 1 in 1000 frequency with DPC sensitization. Expanded TCRs clustered into significantly more large CDR3 similarity groups than controls, the analysis revealed.

The time point: patch test 2, 6 weeks after DPC sensitization. Treatment in this sample: therapeutic diphenylcyclopropenone sensitization with weekly scalp DPC. Unfractionated whole blood was the source of the extracted total RNA. TCRdb redid the calling of the RACE reads with MiXCR, one entry per CDR3 protein. The sample carries approximately 46,000 distinct CDR3 sequences, roughly 9% recorded once. The sample here was whole blood, taken in connection with sensitization to the hapten diphenylcyclopropenone (DPC). This TCR derives from a woman aged 25 to 39 with alopecia areata. Some clones in this sample may be carry-over from other donors' samples. The chain has TRBV2 and TRBJ2-2, with D possibly being TRBD1 or TRBD2 (7 bases each). CDR3 loop: CASITRGGTGELFF. The CDR3 nucleotides read TGTGCCAGCATTACCAGGGGGGGCACCGGGGAGCTGTTTTTT.